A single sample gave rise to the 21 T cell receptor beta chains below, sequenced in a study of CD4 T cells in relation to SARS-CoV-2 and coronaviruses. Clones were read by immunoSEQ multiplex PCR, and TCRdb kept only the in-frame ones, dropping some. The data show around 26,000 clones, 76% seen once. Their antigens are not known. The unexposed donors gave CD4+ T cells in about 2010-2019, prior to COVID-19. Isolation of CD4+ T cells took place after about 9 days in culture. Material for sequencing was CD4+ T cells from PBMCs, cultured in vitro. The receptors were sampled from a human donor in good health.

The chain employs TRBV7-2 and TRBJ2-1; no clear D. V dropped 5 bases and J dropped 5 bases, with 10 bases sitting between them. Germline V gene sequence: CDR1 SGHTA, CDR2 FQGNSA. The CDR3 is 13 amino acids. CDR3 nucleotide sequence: TGTGCCAGCAGCCCCTCCCATAACAATGAGCAGTTCTTC. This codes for CASSPSHNNEQFF.

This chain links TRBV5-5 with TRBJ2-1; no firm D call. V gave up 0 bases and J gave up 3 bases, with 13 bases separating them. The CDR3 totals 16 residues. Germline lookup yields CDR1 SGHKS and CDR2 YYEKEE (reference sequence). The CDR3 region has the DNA TGTGCCAGCAGCTTGGGTTTGGCCTCCCTCTACAATGAGCAGTTCTTC. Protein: CASSLGLASLYNEQFF.

CDR3 sequence: CSVMAQGSSYEQYF. DNA of the CDR3: TGCAGCGTAATGGCACAGGGTAGCTCCTACGAGCAGTACTTC. The chain links TRBV29-1 to TRBJ2-7, with D possibly being TRBD1 (6 bases). Germline CDR1 SQVTM, CDR2 ANQGSEA. The germline V and J ends were trimmed by 6 bases and 0 bases, with 15 bases remaining between them. The CDR3 spans 14 residues.

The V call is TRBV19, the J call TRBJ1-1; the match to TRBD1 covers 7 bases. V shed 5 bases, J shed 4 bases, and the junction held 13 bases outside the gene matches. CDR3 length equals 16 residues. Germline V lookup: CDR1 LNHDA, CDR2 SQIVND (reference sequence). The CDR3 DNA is TGTGCCAGTAGTCCGTACAGGGGAGGGGGTGTCACTGAAGCTTTCTTT. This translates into CASSPYRGGGVTEAFF. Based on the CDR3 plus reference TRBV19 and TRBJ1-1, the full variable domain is DGGITQSPKYLFRKEGQNVTLSCEQNLNHDAMYWYRQDPGQGLRLIYYSQIVNDFQKGDIAEGYSVSREKKESFPLTVTSAQKNPTAFYLCASSPYRGGGVTEAFFGQGTRLTVV.

CDR3: CASSPPFRVGNEQFF. CDR3 sequence (DNA): TGTGCCAGCAGCCCCCCTTTCAGGGTTGGCAATGAGCAGTTCTTC. This rearrangement joins TRBV7-9 to TRBJ2-1; a possible D gene is TRBD1 (5 bases). V lost 5 bases and J lost 6, with 17 bases in between. This CDR3 spans 15 amino acids. Germline values: CDR1 SEHNR, CDR2 FQNEAQ (reference sequence).

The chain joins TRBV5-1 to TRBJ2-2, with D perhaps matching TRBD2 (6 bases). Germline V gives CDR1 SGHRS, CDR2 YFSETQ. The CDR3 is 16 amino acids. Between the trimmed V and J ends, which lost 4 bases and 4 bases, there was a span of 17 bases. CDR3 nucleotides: TGCGCCAGCAGCGGGGCCGGGGGAAGGGGCACCGGGGAGCTGTTTTTT. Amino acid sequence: CASSGAGGRGTGELFF.

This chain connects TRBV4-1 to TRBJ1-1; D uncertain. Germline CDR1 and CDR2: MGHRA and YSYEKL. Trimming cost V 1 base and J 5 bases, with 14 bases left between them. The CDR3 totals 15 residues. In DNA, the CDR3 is TGCGCCAGCAGCCAAGTACTGGGGTTGGGGACTGAAGCTTTCTTT. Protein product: CASSQVLGLGTEAFF.

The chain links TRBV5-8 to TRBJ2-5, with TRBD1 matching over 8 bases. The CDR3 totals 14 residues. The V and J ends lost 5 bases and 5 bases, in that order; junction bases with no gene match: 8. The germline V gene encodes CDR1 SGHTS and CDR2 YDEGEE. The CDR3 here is CASSSGQVVETQYF. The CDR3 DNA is TGTGCCAGCAGTTCGGGACAGGTAGTGGAGACCCAGTACTTC.

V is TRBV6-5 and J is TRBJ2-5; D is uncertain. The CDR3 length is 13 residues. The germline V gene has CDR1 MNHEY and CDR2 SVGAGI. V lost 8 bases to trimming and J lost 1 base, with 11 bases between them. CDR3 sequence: CASALLAQETQYF. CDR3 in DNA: TGTGCCAGCGCCCTGTTAGCCCAAGAGACCCAGTACTTC.

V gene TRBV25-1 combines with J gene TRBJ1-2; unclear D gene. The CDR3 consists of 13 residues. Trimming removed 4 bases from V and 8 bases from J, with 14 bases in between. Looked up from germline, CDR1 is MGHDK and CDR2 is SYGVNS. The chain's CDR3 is CASSGGPWSGYTF. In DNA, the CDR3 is TGTGCCAGCAGTGGCGGACCCTGGAGCGGCTACACCTTC.

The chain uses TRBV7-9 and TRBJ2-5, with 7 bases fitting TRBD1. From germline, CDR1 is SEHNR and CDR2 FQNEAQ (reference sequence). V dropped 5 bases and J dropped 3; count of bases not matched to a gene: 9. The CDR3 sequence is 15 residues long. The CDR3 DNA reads TGTGCCAGCAGCCGGGGACAGACCGGAGAAGAGACCCAGTACTTC. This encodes CASSRGQTGEETQYF.

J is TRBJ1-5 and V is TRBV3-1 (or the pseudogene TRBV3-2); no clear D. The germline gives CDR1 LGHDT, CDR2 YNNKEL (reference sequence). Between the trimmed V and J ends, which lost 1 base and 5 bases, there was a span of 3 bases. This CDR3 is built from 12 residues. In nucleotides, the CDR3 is TGTGCCAGCAGCCAAGGGGATCAGCCCCAGCATTTT. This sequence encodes CASSQGDQPQHF.

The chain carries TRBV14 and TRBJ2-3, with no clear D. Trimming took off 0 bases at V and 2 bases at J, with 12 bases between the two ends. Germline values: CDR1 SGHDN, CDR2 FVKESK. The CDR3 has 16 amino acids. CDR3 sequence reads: CASSQDIGLPTDTQYF. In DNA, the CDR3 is TGTGCCAGCAGCCAAGATATCGGTCTCCCCACAGATACGCAGTATTTT.

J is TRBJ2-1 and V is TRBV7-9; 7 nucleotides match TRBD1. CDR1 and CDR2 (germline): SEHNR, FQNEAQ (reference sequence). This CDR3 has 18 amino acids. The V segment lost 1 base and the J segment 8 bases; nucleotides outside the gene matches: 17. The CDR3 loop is CASSLGRDRDRRTYEQFF. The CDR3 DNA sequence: TGTGCCAGCAGCTTAGGGCGAGACAGGGATCGGAGGACGTATGAGCAGTTCTTC.

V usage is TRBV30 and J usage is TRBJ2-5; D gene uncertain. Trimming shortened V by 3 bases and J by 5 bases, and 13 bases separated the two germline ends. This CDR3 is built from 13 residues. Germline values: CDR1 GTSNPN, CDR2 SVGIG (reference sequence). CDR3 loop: CAWRAKGTETQYF. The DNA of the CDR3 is TGTGCCTGGAGAGCCAAGGGTACGGAGACCCAGTACTTC.

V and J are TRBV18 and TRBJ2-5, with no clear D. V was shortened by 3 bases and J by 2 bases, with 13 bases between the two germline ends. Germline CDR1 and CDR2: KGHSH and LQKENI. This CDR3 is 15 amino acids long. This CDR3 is CASSPFGSSQETQYF. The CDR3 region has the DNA TGTGCCAGCTCACCCTTTGGATCAAGTCAAGAGACCCAGTACTTC.

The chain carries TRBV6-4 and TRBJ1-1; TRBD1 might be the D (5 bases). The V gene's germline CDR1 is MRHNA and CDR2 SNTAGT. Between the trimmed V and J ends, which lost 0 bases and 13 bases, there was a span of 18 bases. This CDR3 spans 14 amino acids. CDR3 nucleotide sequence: TGTGCCAGCAGTGACTCGACGACCGACAGAGGAGGTTTCTTT. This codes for CASSDSTTDRGGFF.

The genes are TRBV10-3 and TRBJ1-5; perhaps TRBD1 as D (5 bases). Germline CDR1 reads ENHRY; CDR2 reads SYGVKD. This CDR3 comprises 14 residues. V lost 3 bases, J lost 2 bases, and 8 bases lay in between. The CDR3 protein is CAISDLQGNQPQHF. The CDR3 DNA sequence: TGTGCCATCAGTGACCTACAGGGCAATCAGCCCCAGCATTTT.

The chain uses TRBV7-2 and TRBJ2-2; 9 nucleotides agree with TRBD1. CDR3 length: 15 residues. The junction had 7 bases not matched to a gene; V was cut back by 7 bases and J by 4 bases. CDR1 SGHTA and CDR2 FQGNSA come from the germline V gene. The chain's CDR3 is CASNKGQGSTGELFF. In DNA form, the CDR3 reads TGTGCCAGCAACAAGGGACAGGGAAGCACCGGGGAGCTGTTTTTT. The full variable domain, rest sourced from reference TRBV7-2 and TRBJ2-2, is GAGVSQSPSNKVTEKGKDVELRCDPISGHTALYWYRQSLGQGLEFLIYFQGNSAPDKSGLPSDRFSAERTGGSVSTLTIQRTQQEDSAVYLCASNKGQGSTGELFFGEGSRLTVL.

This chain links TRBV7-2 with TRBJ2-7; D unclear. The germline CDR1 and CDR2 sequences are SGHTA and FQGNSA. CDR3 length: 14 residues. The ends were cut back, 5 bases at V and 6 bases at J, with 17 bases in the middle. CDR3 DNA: TGTGCCAGCAGCCCCCGAGGAAGAGCCGCCGAGCAGTACTTC. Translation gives CASSPRGRAAEQYF.

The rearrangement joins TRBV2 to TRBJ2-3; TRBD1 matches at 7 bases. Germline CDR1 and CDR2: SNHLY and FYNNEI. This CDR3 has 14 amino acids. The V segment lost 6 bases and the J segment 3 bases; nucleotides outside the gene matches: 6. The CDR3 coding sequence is TGTGCCAGCAGGAAGGGACAGAGTACAGATACGCAGTATTTT. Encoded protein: CASRKGQSTDTQYF.